The clone carrying this T cell receptor (beta chain) was counted many times. This entry belongs to a study of identical twins. TCRdb passed the 5' RACE reads through MiXCR, listing each CDR3 protein once. Among 200,000 to 250,000 distinct CDR3 sequences listed, 5.5% to 8% were seen once. Trimming pared 3 bases from V and 3 bases from J, leaving 6 bases between. The CDR3 spans 12 residues. In germline, CDR1 is SEHNR, CDR2 FQNEAQ (reference sequence). These data were also filed under a second study, of yellow fever vaccine responses in identical twins.

The rearrangement uses TRBV7-9 and TRBJ2-7; D is uncertain. This clonotype originated in a woman aged 18-29 years in good health. Material: memory (CD45RO+) T cells sorted from blood. CDR3 region: CASSFNNYEQYF. The CDR3, as DNA: TGTGCCAGCAGCTTCAATAACTACGAGCAGTACTTC.